What follows are 5 T cell receptor beta chains derived from one specimen sequenced in a study of cytomegalovirus exposure and HLA in healthy donors. 60 Vbeta and 13 Jbeta primers were used in PCR. The method was immunoSEQ multiplex PCR; TCRdb's version includes in-frame clones alone and lacks a portion of them. The sample includes about 140,000 clones. Sequencing used PBMCs. Receptor source: a man between 35 and 55 years old in good health and CMV-seronegative.

V usage is TRBV5-1 and J usage is TRBJ2-7, with 11 bases fitting TRBD2. J was trimmed by 3 bases and V by 0 bases; bases with no gene match: 2. CDR3 length equals 15 residues. Germline values: CDR1 SGHRS, CDR2 YFSETQ. The CDR3 sequence is CASSLELAGVYEQYF. The CDR3 nucleotides are TGCGCCAGCAGCTTGGAACTAGCGGGGGTCTACGAGCAGTACTTC.

The genes are TRBV2 and TRBJ2-5, with D uncertain. Germline assignment: CDR1 SNHLY and CDR2 FYNNEI. Trimming took 3 bases from V and 5 from J, leaving 4 bases between them. The CDR3 is 11 residues long. The chain's CDR3 is CASSDRETQYF. In DNA form, the CDR3 reads TGTGCCAGCAGTGATCGGGAGACCCAGTACTTC.

The chain couples TRBV6-1 to TRBJ2-7, with unresolved D. The germline V gene has CDR1 MNHNS and CDR2 SASEGT. The CDR3 has 13 residues. V was trimmed by 4 bases and J by 0 bases, leaving 7 bases between them. The CDR3 region is CASSVETSYEQYF. In DNA form, the CDR3 reads TGTGCCAGCAGTGTGGAGACCTCCTACGAGCAGTACTTC.

The rearrangement uses TRBV5-1 and TRBJ2-5; 8 bases are a match to TRBD1. The CDR3 runs to 15 residues. CDR1 is SGHRS and CDR2 is YFSETQ in the germline V gene. Trimming removed 1 base from V and 3 bases from J; junction bases left unmatched: 5. The CDR3 region is CASSLQSTGEETQYF. The CDR3 nucleotides read TGCGCCAGCAGCTTGCAATCGACAGGGGAAGAGACCCAGTACTTC.

CDR3 residues: CASSPRGETNTGELFF. In DNA form, the CDR3 reads TGCGCCAGCAGCCCACGGGGGGAAACGAACACCGGGGAGCTGTTTTTT. J is TRBJ2-2 and V is TRBV5-1; the match to TRBD2 covers 7 bases. Germline V gene data show CDR1 as SGHRS and CDR2 as YFSETQ. The CDR3 extends over 16 amino acids. Trimming cost V 4 bases and J 0 bases; bases outside gene matches: 6.